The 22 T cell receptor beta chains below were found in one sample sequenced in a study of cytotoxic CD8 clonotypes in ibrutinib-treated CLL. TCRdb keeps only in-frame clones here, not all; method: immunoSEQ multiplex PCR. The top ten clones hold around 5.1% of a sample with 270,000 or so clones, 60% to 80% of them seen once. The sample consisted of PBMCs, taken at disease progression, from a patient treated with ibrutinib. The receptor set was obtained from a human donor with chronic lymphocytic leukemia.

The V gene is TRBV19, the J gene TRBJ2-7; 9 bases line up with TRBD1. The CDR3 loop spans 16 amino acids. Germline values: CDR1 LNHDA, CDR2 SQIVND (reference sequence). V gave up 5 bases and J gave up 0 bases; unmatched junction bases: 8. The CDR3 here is CASSAYGTGSSYEQYF. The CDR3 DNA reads TGTGCCAGTAGTGCATACGGGACAGGGTCCTCCTACGAGCAGTACTTC.

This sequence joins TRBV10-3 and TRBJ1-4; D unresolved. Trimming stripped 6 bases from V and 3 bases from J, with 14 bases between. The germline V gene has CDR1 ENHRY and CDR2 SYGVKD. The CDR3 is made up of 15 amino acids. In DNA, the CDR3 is TGTGCCATCAGGGCCAGGTTGGAAGCTAATGAAAAACTGTTTTTT. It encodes CAIRARLEANEKLFF.

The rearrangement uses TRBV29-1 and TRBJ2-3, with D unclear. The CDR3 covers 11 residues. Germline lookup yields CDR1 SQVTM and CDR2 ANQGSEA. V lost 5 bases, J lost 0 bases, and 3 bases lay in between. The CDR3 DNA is TGCAGCGTTCAGAGCACAGATACGCAGTATTTT. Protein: CSVQSTDTQYF.

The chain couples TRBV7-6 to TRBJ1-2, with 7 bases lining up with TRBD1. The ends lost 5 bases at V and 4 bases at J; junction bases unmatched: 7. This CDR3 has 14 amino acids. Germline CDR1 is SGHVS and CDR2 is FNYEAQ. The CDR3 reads CASSPATGPYGYTF. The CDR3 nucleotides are TGTGCCAGCAGCCCCGCGACAGGGCCCTATGGCTACACCTTC. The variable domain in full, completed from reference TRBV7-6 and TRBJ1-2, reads GAGVSQSPRYKVTKRGQDVALRCDPISGHVSLYWYRQALGQGPEFLTYFNYEAQQDKSGLPNDRFSAERPEGSISTLTIQRTEQRDSAMYRCASSPATGPYGYTFGSGTRLTVV.

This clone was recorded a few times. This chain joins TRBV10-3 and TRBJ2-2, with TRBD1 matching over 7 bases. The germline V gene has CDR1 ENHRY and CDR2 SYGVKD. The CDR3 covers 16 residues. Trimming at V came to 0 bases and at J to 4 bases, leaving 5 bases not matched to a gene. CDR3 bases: TGTGCCATCAGTGAGTCAGTGGGACAGTCCACCGGGGAGCTGTTTTTT. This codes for CAISESVGQSTGELFF.

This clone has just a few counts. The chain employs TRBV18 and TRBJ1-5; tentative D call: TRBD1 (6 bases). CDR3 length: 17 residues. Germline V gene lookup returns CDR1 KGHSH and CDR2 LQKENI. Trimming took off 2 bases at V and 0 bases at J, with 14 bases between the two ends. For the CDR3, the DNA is TGTGCCAGCTCACCAGGCCAGGGGACCTATAGCAATCAGCCCCAGCATTTT. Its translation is CASSPGQGTYSNQPQHF.

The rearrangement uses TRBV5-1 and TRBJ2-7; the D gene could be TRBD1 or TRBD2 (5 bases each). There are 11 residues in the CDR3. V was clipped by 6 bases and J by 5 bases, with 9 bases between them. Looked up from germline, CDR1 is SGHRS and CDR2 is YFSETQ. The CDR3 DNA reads TGCGCCAGCATGAGGGGAGACGAGCAGTACTTC. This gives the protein CASMRGDEQYF.

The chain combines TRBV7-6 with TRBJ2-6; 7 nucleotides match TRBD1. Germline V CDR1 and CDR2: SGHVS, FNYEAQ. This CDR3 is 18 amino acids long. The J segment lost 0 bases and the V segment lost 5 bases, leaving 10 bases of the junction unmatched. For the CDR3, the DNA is TGTGCCAGCAGCCCCCGGGACAGAATATTCTCTGGGGCCAACGTCCTGACTTTC. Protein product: CASSPRDRIFSGANVLTF.

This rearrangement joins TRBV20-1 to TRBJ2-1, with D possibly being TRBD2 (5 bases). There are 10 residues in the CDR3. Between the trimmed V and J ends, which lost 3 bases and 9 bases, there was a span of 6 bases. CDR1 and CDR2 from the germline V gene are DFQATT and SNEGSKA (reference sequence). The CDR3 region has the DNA TGCAGTGCTAGGAGGGTTGAGCAGTTCTTC. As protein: CSARRVEQFF.

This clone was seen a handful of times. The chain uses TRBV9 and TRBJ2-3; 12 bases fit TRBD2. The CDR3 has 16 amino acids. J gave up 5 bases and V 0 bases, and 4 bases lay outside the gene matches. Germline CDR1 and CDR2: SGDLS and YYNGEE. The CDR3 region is CASSVGLAGVQDTQYF. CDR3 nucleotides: TGTGCCAGCAGCGTAGGACTAGCGGGAGTCCAAGATACGCAGTATTTT.

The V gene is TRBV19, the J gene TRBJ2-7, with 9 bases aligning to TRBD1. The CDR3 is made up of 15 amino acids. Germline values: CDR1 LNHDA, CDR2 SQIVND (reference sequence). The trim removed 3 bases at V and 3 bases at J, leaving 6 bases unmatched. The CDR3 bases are TGTGCCAGTAGTATCAGAGGGACAGGGAGCTACGAGCAGTACTTC. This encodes CASSIRGTGSYEQYF.

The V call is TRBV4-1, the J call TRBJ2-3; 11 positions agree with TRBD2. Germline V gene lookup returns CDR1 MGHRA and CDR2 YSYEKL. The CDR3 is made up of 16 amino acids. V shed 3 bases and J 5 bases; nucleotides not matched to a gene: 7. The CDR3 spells CASSQPLAGGQDTQYF. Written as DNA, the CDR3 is TGCGCCAGCAGCCAGCCCCTAGCGGGGGGTCAAGATACGCAGTATTTT.

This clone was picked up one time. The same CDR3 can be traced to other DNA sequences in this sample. The CDR3, as DNA: TGTGCCAGCAGCTTGGACAGCTATGGCTACACCTTC. Protein sequence: CASSLDSYGYTF. This chain connects TRBV5-4 to TRBJ1-2; no definite D call. Trimming shortened V by 0 bases and J by 4 bases, and 4 bases separated the two germline ends. Germline CDR1 and CDR2: SGHNT and YYREEE (reference sequence). CDR3 length: 12 amino acids.

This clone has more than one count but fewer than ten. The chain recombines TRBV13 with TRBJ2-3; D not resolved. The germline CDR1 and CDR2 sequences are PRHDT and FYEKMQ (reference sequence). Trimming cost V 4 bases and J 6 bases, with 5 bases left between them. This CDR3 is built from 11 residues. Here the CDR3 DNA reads TGTGCCAGCAGCTCCGGGGATACGCAGTATTTT. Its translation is CASSSGDTQYF.

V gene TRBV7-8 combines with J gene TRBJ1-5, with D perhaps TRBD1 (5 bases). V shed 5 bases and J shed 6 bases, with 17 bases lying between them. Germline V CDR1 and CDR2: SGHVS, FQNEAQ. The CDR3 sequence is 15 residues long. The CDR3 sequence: CASSPLVGGPQPQHF. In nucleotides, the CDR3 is TGTGCCAGCAGCCCACTAGTCGGGGGACCTCAGCCCCAGCATTTT.

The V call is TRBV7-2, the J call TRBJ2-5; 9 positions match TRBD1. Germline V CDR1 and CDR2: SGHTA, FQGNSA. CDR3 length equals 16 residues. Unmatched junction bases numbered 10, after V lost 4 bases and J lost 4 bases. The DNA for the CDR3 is TGTGCCAGCAGCTGGCCGGACAGGGGATATGTAGAGACCCAGTACTTC. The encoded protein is CASSWPDRGYVETQYF.

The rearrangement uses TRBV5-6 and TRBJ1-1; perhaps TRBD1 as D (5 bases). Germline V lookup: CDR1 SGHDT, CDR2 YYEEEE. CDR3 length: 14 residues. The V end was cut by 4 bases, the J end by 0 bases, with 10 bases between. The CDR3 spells CASSRGRLNTEAFF. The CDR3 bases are TGTGCCAGCAGCCGGGGACGCCTGAACACTGAAGCTTTCTTT.

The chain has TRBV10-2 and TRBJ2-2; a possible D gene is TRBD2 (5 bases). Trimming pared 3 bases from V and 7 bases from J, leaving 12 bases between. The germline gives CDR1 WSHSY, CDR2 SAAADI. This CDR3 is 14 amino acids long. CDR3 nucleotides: TGCGCCAGCAGTGAATGGACCGGAGGCGGGGAGCTGTTTTTT. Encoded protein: CASSEWTGGGELFF.

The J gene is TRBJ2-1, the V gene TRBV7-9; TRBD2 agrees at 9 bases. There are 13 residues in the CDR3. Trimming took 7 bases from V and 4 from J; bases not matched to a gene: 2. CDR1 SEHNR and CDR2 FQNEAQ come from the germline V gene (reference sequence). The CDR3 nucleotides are TGTGCCAGCACTGCGGGAGGGTACAATGAGCAGTTCTTC. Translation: CASTAGGYNEQFF.

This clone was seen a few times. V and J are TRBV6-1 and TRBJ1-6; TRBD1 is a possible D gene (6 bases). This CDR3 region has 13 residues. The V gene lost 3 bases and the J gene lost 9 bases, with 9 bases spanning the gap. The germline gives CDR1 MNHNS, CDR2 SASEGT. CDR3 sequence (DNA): TGTGCCAGCAGTGACCAGGGGAGTTCACCCCTCCACTTT. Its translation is CASSDQGSSPLHF.

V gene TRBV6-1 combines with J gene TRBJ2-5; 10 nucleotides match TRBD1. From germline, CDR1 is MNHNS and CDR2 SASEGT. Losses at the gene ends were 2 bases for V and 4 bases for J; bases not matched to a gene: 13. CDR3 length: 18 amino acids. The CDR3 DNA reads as TGTGCCAGCAGTGAATCGTTCCCGGGACAGGGGACCGTAGAGACCCAGTACTTC. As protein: CASSESFPGQGTVETQYF.

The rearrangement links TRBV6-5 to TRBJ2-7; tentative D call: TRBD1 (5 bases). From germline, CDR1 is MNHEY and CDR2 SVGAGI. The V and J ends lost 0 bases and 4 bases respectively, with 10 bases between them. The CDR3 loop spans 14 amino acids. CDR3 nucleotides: TGTGCCAGCAGTTACTCCAACAGGCGATACGAGCAGTACTTC. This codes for CASSYSNRRYEQYF.